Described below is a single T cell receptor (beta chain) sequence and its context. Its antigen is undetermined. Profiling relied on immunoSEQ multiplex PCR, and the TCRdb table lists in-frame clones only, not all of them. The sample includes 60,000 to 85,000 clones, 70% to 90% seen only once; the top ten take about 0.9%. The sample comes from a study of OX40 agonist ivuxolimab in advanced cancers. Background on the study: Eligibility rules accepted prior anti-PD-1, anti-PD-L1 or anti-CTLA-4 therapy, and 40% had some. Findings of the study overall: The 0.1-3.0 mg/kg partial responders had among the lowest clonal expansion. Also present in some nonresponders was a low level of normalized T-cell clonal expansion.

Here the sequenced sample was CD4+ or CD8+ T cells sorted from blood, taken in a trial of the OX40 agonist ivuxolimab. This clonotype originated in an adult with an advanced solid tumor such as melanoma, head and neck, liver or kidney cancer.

In DNA, the CDR3 is TGTGCCAGTAGTAGCCTCGGGGCTAGGAGCACAGATACGCAGTATTTT. It yields the protein CASSSLGARSTDTQYF. The chain couples TRBV19 to TRBJ2-3; possibly TRBD1 or TRBD2 for D (5 bases each). Germline CDR1 is LNHDA and CDR2 is SQIVND (reference sequence). This CDR3 has 16 amino acids. V was pared by 4 bases and J by 0 bases, with 14 bases between.